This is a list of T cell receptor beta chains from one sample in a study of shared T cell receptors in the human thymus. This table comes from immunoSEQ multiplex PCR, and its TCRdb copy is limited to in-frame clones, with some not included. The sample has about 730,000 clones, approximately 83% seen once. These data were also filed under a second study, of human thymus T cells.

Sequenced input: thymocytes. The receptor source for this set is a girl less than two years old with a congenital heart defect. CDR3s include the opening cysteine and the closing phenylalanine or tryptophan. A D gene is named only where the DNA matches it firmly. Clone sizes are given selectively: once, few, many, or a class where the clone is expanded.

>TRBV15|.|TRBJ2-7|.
CATSRDHFGEAPSYEQYF
TGTGCCACCAGCAGAGATCACTTCGGGGAGGCCCCGTCCTACGAGCAGTACTTC
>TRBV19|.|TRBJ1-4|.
CASSAHGEKLFF
TGTGCCAGTAGTGCCCACGGGGAAAAACTGTTTTTT
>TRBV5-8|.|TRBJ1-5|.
CASSRGGEEILPAQHF
TGTGCCAGCAGTAGGGGGGGGGAAGAGATCCTCCCAGCCCAGCATTTT
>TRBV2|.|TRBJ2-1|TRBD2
CASSLAGGYNEQFF
TGTGCCAGCAGCCTAGCGGGGGGTTACAATGAGCAGTTCTTC
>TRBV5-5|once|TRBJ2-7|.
CASSWSLRVAYEQYF
TGTGCCAGCAGCTGGTCTTTGAGGGTAGCCTACGAGCAGTACTTC
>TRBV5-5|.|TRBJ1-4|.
CASSLGRGEDEKLFF
TGTGCCAGCAGCTTGGGGAGGGGTGAGGATGAAAAACTGTTTTTT
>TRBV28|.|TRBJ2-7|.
CASSSGAYEQYF
TGTGCCAGCAGTTCAGGGGCCTACGAGCAGTACTTC
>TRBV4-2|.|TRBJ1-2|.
CASSQGSQGNYGYTF
TGTGCCAGCAGCCAGGGATCCCAGGGAAACTATGGCTACACCTTC
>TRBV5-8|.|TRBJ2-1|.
CASSLAERSDEQFF
TGTGCCAGCAGCTTGGCCGAAAGGAGCGATGAGCAGTTCTTC
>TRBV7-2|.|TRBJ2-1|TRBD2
CASSLCQRGGENSYNEQFF
TGTGCCAGCAGCTTATGCCAGCGGGGGGGCGAAAACTCCTACAATGAGCAGTTCTTC
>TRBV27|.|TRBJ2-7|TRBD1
CASSNSLRGNEQYF
TGTGCCAGCAGTAACTCCCTCAGGGGGAACGAGCAGTACTTC
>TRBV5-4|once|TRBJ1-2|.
CASSLYCLMDYGYTF
TGTGCCAGCAGCTTGTATTGCCTAATGGACTATGGCTACACCTTC
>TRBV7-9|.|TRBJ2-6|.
CASSLGQYSGANVLTF
TGTGCCAGCAGCTTAGGCCAGTACTCTGGGGCCAACGTCCTGACTTTC
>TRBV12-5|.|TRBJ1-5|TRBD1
CASGLVGTGGQPQHF
TGTGCTAGTGGTTTGGTAGGGACAGGGGGTCAGCCCCAGCATTTT
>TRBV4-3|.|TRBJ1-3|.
CASSQEIPLQPGWDTIYF
TGCGCCAGCAGCCAAGAAATTCCGCTCCAACCAGGGTGGGACACCATATATTTT
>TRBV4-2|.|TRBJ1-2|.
CASSSRSNGPRDYGYTF
TGTGCCAGCTCCTCCCGTTCGAACGGGCCGAGGGACTATGGCTACACCTTC
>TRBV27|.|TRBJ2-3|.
CASSHSSVDVSDTQYF
TGTGCCAGCAGCCACTCTAGCGTCGACGTATCAGATACGCAGTATTTT
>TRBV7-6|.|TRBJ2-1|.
CASSKPGLTYNEQFF
TGTGCCAGCAGCAAACCGGGACTGACGTACAATGAGCAGTTCTTC
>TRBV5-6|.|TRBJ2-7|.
CASTPGPNSYEQYF
TGTGCCAGCACCCCGGGTCCGAACTCCTACGAGCAGTACTTC
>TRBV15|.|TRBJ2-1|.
CATSSSRYNEQFF
TGTGCCACCAGCAGTTCTAGATACAATGAGCAGTTCTTC
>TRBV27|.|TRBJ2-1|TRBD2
CASSVRGTSGGFGFF
TGTGCCAGCAGTGTAAGGGGGACTAGCGGGGGATTTGGGTTCTTC
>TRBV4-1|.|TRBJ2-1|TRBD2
CASSQDTRLAVLYNEQFF
TGCGCCAGCAGCCAAGATACGAGACTAGCGGTCCTCTACAATGAGCAGTTCTTC
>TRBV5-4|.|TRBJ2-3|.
CASSFGADTQYF
TGTGCCAGCAGCTTCGGGGCAGATACGCAGTATTTT